These 23 T cell receptor beta chains share one sample of origin, sequenced in a study of OX40 agonist ivuxolimab in advanced cancers. The assay was immunoSEQ multiplex PCR, and TCRdb's table has in-frame clones only and misses some. The sample lists about 64,000 clones; around 90% were seen once. This material consisted of CD4+ or CD8+ T cells sorted from blood, taken in a trial of the OX40 agonist ivuxolimab. The receptors shown here come from an adult with an advanced solid tumor such as melanoma, head and neck, liver or kidney cancer.

The genes are TRBV27 and TRBJ2-5; D is perhaps TRBD1 (6 bases). The length of the CDR3 is 16 residues. Per the germline V gene, CDR1 is MNHEY and CDR2 is SMNVEV (reference sequence). The V end lost 6 bases, the J end lost 2 bases, and 19 bases lay between the germline ends. CDR3 residues: CASRQDSLTQQETQYF. The CDR3 bases are TGTGCCAGCAGACAGGACAGCCTAACGCAACAAGAGACCCAGTACTTC.

This chain uses TRBV4-1 with TRBJ1-2, with D unresolved. CDR1 MGHRA and CDR2 YSYEKL come from the germline V gene. This CDR3 is built from 13 residues. V dropped 3 bases and J dropped 10 bases, with 15 bases sitting between them. The CDR3 here is CASSQSYGGVYTF. The DNA for the CDR3 is TGCGCCAGCAGCCAGTCCTACGGCGGGGTCTACACCTTC.

The gene calls are TRBV5-1 and TRBJ2-1; 15 nucleotides agree with TRBD2. Germline CDR1 SGHRS, CDR2 YFSETQ. V lost 3 bases and J lost 7; bases outside the gene matches: 2. The CDR3 loop spans 15 amino acids. For the CDR3, the DNA is TGCGCCAGCAGCTGGACTAGCGGGAGGGAGAATGAGCAGTTCTTC. Translating gives CASSWTSGRENEQFF.

V gene TRBV5-6 combines with J gene TRBJ1-2; D is undetermined. The CDR3 is made up of 13 amino acids. V was clipped by 2 bases and J by 4 bases, with 9 bases between them. Germline V gene data show CDR1 as SGHDT and CDR2 as YYEEEE. The CDR3 sequence: CASSLGGRYGYTF. CDR3 bases: TGTGCCAGCAGCTTAGGAGGGCGCTATGGCTACACCTTC. The variable domain in full, with the rest retrieved from reference TRBV5-6 and TRBJ1-2, is DAGVTQSPTHLIKTRGQQVTLRCSPKSGHDTVSWYQQALGQGPQFIFQYYEEEERQRGNFPDRFSGHQFPNYSSELNVNALLLGDSALYLCASSLGGRYGYTFGSGTRLTVV.

J is TRBJ2-5 and V is TRBV6-1; no reliable D call. The CDR3 totals 14 residues. V was cut by 2 bases and J by 3 bases, with 10 bases left in between. Germline V CDR1 and CDR2: MNHNS, SASEGT. This CDR3 reads CASSERRVKETQYF. As DNA, the CDR3 is TGTGCCAGCAGTGAAAGACGGGTTAAAGAGACCCAGTACTTC.

The V gene is TRBV11-2, the J gene TRBJ1-6; D is unresolved. This CDR3 is built from 12 residues. The V end was cut by 1 base, the J end by 8 bases, with 3 bases between. The germline V gene encodes CDR1 SGHAT and CDR2 FQNNGV. The CDR3 reads CASSLADSPLHF. The CDR3 DNA sequence: TGTGCCAGCAGCTTAGCGGATTCACCCCTCCACTTT. Full variable domain (rest looked up from reference TRBV11-2 and TRBJ1-6): EAGVAQSPRYKIIEKRQSVAFWCNPISGHATLYWYQQILGQGPKLLIQFQNNGVVDDSQLPKDRFSAERLKGVDSTLKIQPAKLEDSAVYLCASSLADSPLHFGNGTRLTVT.

The rearrangement joins TRBV27 to TRBJ2-5; 7 nucleotides agree with TRBD2. From germline, CDR1 is MNHEY and CDR2 SMNVEV (reference sequence). V dropped 5 bases and J dropped 11; count of bases not matched to a gene: 17. CDR3 length: 15 residues. The CDR3 here is CASSLITAGGGEQYF. The CDR3 DNA is TGTGCCAGCAGTCTTATCACCGCCGGGGGAGGGGAGCAGTACTTC.

This rearrangement joins TRBV23-1 to TRBJ1-5; D is possibly TRBD1 (5 bases). TRBV23-1 carries the ORF label, with uncertain function. The CDR3 runs 19 residues. V was shortened by 4 bases and J by 1 base, with 23 bases between the two germline ends. This chain's CDR3 is CASSPQSGGDSLSNQPQHF. Written as DNA, the CDR3 is TGCGCCAGCAGTCCTCAATCGGGGGGGGATAGTTTGAGCAATCAGCCCCAGCATTTT.

The rearrangement joins TRBV2 to TRBJ1-2, with D uncertain. The CDR3 runs to 13 residues. Germline CDR1 reads SNHLY; CDR2 reads FYNNEI. The germline V and J ends were trimmed by 4 bases and 6 bases, with 12 bases remaining between them. CDR3 loop: CASSGGQVHGYTF. CDR3 nucleotides: TGTGCCAGCAGTGGCGGCCAGGTTCATGGCTACACCTTC.

The chain employs TRBV5-6 and TRBJ2-3, with 9 positions matching TRBD1. Germline lookup yields CDR1 SGHDT and CDR2 YYEEEE. Trimming took 0 bases from V and 6 from J; bases not matched to a gene: 8. The length of the CDR3 is 16 residues. The CDR3 loop is CASSLGTGAIGDTQYF. Here the CDR3 DNA reads TGTGCCAGCAGCTTGGGGACAGGGGCCATTGGGGATACGCAGTATTTT.

Comments on this clone: The DNA is left out, because the CDR3 cannot be placed on it with certainty; the CDR3 is given as TCRdb lists it. The gene calls are TRBV6-5 and TRBJ2-3; the table assigns TRBD1, which was not confirmed against the DNA. A total of 15 residues make up the CDR3, ends included. The germline V gene encodes CDR1 MNHEY and CDR2 SVGAGI. The CDR3: CASSYGGSTSDTQYF.

The chain uses TRBV10-3 and TRBJ2-1, with 12 nucleotides matching TRBD1. With 6 bases clipped from V and 7 bases from J, the junction kept 10 bases outside the gene matches. CDR1 ENHRY and CDR2 SYGVKD come from the germline V gene. The CDR3 has 16 amino acids. CDR3 region: CAIRWDRGQGSNEQFF. CDR3 nucleotides: TGTGCCATCAGATGGGACAGGGGGCAAGGTTCTAATGAGCAGTTCTTC.

The chain is built from TRBV11-2 and TRBJ2-3; 7 bases are shared with TRBD1. The CDR3 runs 13 residues. Germline CDR1 reads SGHAT; CDR2 reads FQNNGV. With V trimmed by 4 bases and J by 8 bases, 6 bases remained unmatched. CDR3 region: CASSSDRDGTQYF. Written as DNA, the CDR3 is TGTGCCAGCAGCTCCGACAGGGACGGTACGCAGTATTTT.

The chain is built from TRBV19 and TRBJ1-5, with TRBD1 as a possible D gene (5 bases). The ends were cut back, 3 bases at V and 3 bases at J, with 12 bases in the middle. Germline V gene lookup returns CDR1 LNHDA and CDR2 SQIVND (reference sequence). The CDR3 runs 15 residues. The DNA for the CDR3 is TGTGCCAGTAGTATGGGGGGAGGGGACAATCAGCCCCAGCATTTT. Amino acids: CASSMGGGDNQPQHF.

The genes are TRBV9 and TRBJ2-7, with D perhaps matching TRBD1 (6 bases). The germline gives CDR1 SGDLS, CDR2 YYNGEE. Trimming removed 0 bases from V and 7 bases from J, with 14 bases in between. This CDR3 is built from 14 residues. For the CDR3, the DNA is TGTGCCAGCAGCGTAGGGACAGAAGAGCGGGAGCAGTACTTC. Its protein product is CASSVGTEEREQYF.

V is TRBV27 and J is TRBJ1-1; 10 nucleotides agree with TRBD1. There are 16 residues in the CDR3. V lost 5 bases, J lost 11 bases, and 17 bases stayed unmatched. Germline V CDR1 and CDR2: MNHEY, SMNVEV (reference sequence). The CDR3 region is CASSDPGQGKNRGAFF. In DNA form, the CDR3 reads TGTGCCAGCAGTGATCCGGGACAGGGGAAAAACCGTGGGGCTTTCTTT.

The V and J genes are TRBV28 and TRBJ1-2; a weak D match, TRBD1 (5 bases). CDR1 and CDR2 from the germline V gene are MDHEN and SYDVKM. The CDR3 contains 14 residues. V lost 2 bases and J 4 bases, leaving 11 bases between the germline ends. The CDR3 is CASSLRPDSYGYTF. Written as DNA, the CDR3 is TGTGCCAGCAGTTTAAGGCCAGACAGCTATGGCTACACCTTC.

This clone was seen a few times. V gene TRBV28 combines with J gene TRBJ2-2; unclear D gene. This CDR3 region has 14 residues. CDR1 is MDHEN, CDR2 SYDVKM, per germline. V was shortened by 2 bases and J by 4 bases, with 8 bases between the two germline ends. Written as DNA, the CDR3 is TGTGCCAGCAGTTTACGTGGAACCACCGGGGAGCTGTTTTTT. This sequence encodes CASSLRGTTGELFF.

This chain connects TRBV4-1 to TRBJ1-2; 8 bases line up with TRBD1. The CDR3 is made up of 15 amino acids. Losses at the gene ends were 3 bases for V and 7 bases for J; bases not matched to a gene: 10. The V gene's germline CDR1 is MGHRA and CDR2 YSYEKL. In nucleotides, the CDR3 is TGCGCCAGCAGCCACGCGGGACAGGCGGGTGGTGGCTACACCTTC. It encodes CASSHAGQAGGGYTF.

The chain combines TRBV29-1 with TRBJ2-3; tentatively, D is TRBD2 (6 bases). V lost 6 bases, J lost 5 bases, and 18 bases lay in between. The CDR3 spans 14 residues. The germline V gene encodes CDR1 SQVTM and CDR2 ANQGSEA. DNA for the CDR3: TGCAGCGTGCTACAGGCTATCGGGAGAGATACGCAGTATTTT. The encoded protein is CSVLQAIGRDTQYF.

The CDR3 is CASSLEAGYGYTF. CDR3 DNA: TGCGCCAGCAGCTTGGAGGCGGGGTATGGCTACACCTTC. This sequence joins TRBV5-1 and TRBJ1-2; D is unclear. V lost 0 bases to trimming and J lost 5 bases, with 8 bases between them. The CDR3 is 13 amino acids. The germline gives CDR1 SGHRS, CDR2 YFSETQ. Variable domain in full (rest from reference TRBV5-1 and TRBJ1-2): KAGVTQTPRYLIKTRGQQVTLSCSPISGHRSVSWYQQTPGQGLQFLFEYFSETQRNKGNFPGRFSGRQFSNSRSEMNVSTLELGDSALYLCASSLEAGYGYTFGSGTRLTVV.

This clone was observed a handful of times. The rearrangement joins TRBV14 to TRBJ1-1, with 9 bases that match TRBD1. The V and J ends lost 4 bases and 1 base, in that order; junction bases with no gene match: 1. Germline values: CDR1 SGHDN, CDR2 FVKESK. The CDR3 extends over 14 amino acids. CDR3 bases: TGTGCCAGCAGCCCGGGACAGGGGAACACTGAAGCTTTCTTT. Translation gives CASSPGQGNTEAFF.

The CDR3 bases are TGCGCCAGCAGCCGCGGACTAGCGGGAGAGGTCGGGGAGCTGTTTTTT. Its protein product is CASSRGLAGEVGELFF. The chain couples TRBV4-1 to TRBJ2-2, with 13 bases fitting TRBD2. V lost 4 bases to trimming and J lost 7 bases; unmatched junction nucleotides: 6. This CDR3 has 16 amino acids. The germline gives CDR1 MGHRA, CDR2 YSYEKL.